This T cell receptor (beta chain) stems from a study of beta chain features in type 1 diabetes. Points from the study as a whole: cDNA-based sequencing might over-represent cells highly expressing TCR. Moderate yet significant TCRB CDR3 shortening was seen in Type 1 diabetes patients in all four CD4+ subsets.

Sort purity for all populations was recorded as exceeding 98%. The CDR3 has 15 amino acids. Germline CDR1 SGHRS, CDR2 YFSETQ. The V end lost 4 bases, the J end lost 2 bases, and 15 bases lay between the germline ends. The isolated RNA, all of it, was reverse transcribed, so expressed TCRB transcripts were what got sequenced. Profiled with immunoSEQ multiplex PCR; TCRdb holds only in-frame clones, not every one. The sample consists of about 130,000 clones, roughly 10% of them appearing once. This clone came up a few times. Its specificity is unknown. Source material: central memory CD4+ T cells from blood. This chain links TRBV5-1 with TRBJ2-5; a possible D gene is TRBD1 (7 bases). The sequence was obtained from a man in his thirties or forties with type 1 diabetes. The CDR3 reads CASSVQSGGQETQYF. In nucleotides, the CDR3 is TGCGCCAGCAGCGTCCAATCAGGGGGGCAAGAGACCCAGTACTTC.